This T cell receptor (beta chain) was sequenced in a study of siplizumab effects on memory and regulatory T cells. Generated by immunoSEQ multiplex PCR, the TCRdb table keeps only in-frame clones and is missing some. This sample yields 80,000 to 130,000 clones, of which 92% are seen a single time; about 0.7% belongs to the top ten. Germline V gives CDR1 SGHRS, CDR2 YFSETQ. J lost 1 base, V lost 0 bases, and 2 bases had no gene match. This CDR3 has 15 amino acids. This sequence originates from a human donor in good health. This sequence joins TRBV5-1 and TRBJ2-7, with TRBD2 identical over 9 bases. The sequenced material came from Tregs sorted from blood. The CDR3 sequence: CASSLDLAGSYEQYF. The CDR3 DNA reads TGCGCCAGCAGCTTGGACCTAGCGGGGTCCTACGAGCAGTACTTC.